This is a list of T cell receptor beta chains from one sample in a study of graft-versus-host responses after intestinal transplantation. Only in-frame clones appear in the TCRdb table, and some are missing; sequencing was by immunoSEQ multiplex PCR. The data hold roughly 39,000 clones, with over 90% observed a single time. Which antigens these TCRs recognize remains unknown. The sequencing here drew on unstimulated CD8+ T cells sorted from spleen or lymph node cells, taken before transplant. These receptors originate from a human donor who was the organ donor for an intestinal transplant. Each CDR3 is given with its conserved first and last residue. A D gene is named only where the DNA matches it firmly. A clone size is listed for some rows: how often the clone was seen (once, few, many), or a class if it is expanded.

TRBJ1-2	NA	TRBV4-1	TRBD1	CASSQDMTGVVGYTF	TGCGCCAGCAGCCAAGATATGACAGGGGTGGTTGGCTACACCTTC
TRBJ1-3	once	TRBV27	NA	CATSLAAGPRNTIYF	TGTGCCACGTCCCTGGCCGCAGGGCCTCGAAACACCATATATTTT
TRBJ2-1	NA	TRBV13	TRBD2	CASSFGTSGGNEQFF	TGTGCCAGCAGCTTTGGGACTAGCGGGGGAAATGAGCAGTTCTTC
TRBJ2-1	NA	TRBV11-2	TRBD2	CASSPIRMTSGGADEQFF	TGTGCCAGCAGCCCGATCCGCATGACTAGCGGGGGGGCGGATGAGCAGTTCTTC
TRBJ2-7	NA	TRBV11-2	TRBD1	CASSFPGQSFEQYF	TGTGCCAGCAGCTTCCCGGGACAGTCCTTTGAGCAGTACTTC
TRBJ1-6	NA	TRBV4-3	TRBD1	CASSQDEARGSYNSPLHF	TGCGCCAGCAGCCAAGATGAAGCCAGGGGGTCCTATAATTCACCCCTCCACTTT
TRBJ1-1	NA	TRBV6-6	TRBD1	CASSYRDRGIEAFF	TGTGCCAGCAGTTACCGGGACAGGGGAATTGAAGCTTTCTTT
TRBJ2-5	NA	TRBV2	TRBD1	CASLDRERETQYF	TGTGCCAGTTTGGACAGGGAGCGAGAGACCCAGTACTTC
TRBJ1-2	NA	TRBV10-3	TRBD1	CAISGSGGRDGYTF	TGTGCCATCAGTGGGTCAGGGGGGCGAGATGGCTACACCTTC
TRBJ1-2	NA	TRBV4-3	NA	CASSQALGGEGYTF	TGCGCCAGCAGCCAAGCCCTGGGTGGAGAAGGCTACACCTTC
TRBJ2-1	NA	TRBV6-4	TRBD1	CASANPGQGFEQFF	TGTGCCAGCGCAAATCCGGGACAGGGGTTTGAGCAGTTCTTC
TRBJ1-2	NA	TRBV5-3	TRBD1	CARRRGQGVSYGYTF	TGTGCCAGAAGGAGGGGACAGGGTGTTTCCTATGGCTACACCTTC